This TCR beta chain was found in a study of CD8 T cells in Susac syndrome. The germline V gene has CDR1 SGHDN and CDR2 FVKESK. The CDR3 consists of 20 residues. With 0 bases clipped from V and 2 bases from J, the junction kept 14 bases outside the gene matches. Sequencing of TCR beta was undertaken in CD8+ and CD4+ T cells derived from blood. TEMRA cells underwent FACS enrichment and CD8+ and CD4+ T cells underwent negative isolation. Reverse transcription of 0.5 to 1 ug RNA was performed with random hexamers. In TCRdb, the immunoSEQ multiplex PCR reads were re-called with MiXCR into one record per CDR3 protein. The data show some 160,000 distinct CDR3 sequences, with approximately 96% seen just once and over 0.075% held by the top ten.

The J gene is TRBJ2-7, the V gene TRBV14; TRBD2 aligns across 12 bases. The TCR was taken from a human donor with Susac syndrome. Sequences were obtained from CD4+ T cells from PBMCs. The CDR3 sequence: CASSQEQRWLAGGRPYEQYF. As DNA, the CDR3 is TGTGCCAGCAGCCAAGAACAACGGTGGCTAGCGGGAGGGCGCCCCTACGAGCAGTACTTC.